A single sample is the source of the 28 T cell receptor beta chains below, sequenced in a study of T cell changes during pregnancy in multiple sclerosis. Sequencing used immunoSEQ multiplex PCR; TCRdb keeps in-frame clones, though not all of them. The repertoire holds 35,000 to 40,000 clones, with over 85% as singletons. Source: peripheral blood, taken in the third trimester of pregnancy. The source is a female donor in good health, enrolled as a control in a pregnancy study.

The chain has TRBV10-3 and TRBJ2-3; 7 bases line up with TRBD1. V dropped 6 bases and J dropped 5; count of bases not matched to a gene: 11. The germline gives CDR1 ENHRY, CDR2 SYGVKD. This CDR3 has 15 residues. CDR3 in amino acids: CAISAVRQGGDTQYF. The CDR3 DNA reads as TGTGCCATCAGCGCGGTTAGACAGGGCGGAGATACGCAGTATTTT.

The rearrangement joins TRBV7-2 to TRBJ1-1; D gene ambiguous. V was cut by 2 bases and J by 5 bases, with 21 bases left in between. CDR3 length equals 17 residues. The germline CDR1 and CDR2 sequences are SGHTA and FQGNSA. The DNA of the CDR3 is TGTGCCAGCAGCTTAACGAGGGAGGGAGTAATTGGGACTGAAGCTTTCTTT. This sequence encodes CASSLTREGVIGTEAFF.

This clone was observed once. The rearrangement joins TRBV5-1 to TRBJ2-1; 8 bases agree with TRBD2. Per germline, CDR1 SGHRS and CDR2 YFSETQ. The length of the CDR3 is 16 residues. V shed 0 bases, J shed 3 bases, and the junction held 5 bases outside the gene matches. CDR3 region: CASSLAQLAGYNEQFF. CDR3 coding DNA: TGCGCCAGCAGCTTGGCCCAGCTAGCGGGCTACAATGAGCAGTTCTTC.

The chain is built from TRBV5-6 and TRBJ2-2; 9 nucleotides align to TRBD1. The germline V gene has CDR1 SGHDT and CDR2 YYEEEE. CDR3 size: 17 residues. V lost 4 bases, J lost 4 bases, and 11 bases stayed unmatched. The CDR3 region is CASSLRLTGGGTGELFF. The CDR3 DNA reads TGTGCCAGCAGCCTTCGACTAACAGGGGGCGGCACCGGGGAGCTGTTTTTT.

The CDR3 DNA follows: TGTGCCAGCAGCTCAGGGACTCCGAACTACTCTGGAAACACCATATATTTT. Translating gives CASSSGTPNYSGNTIYF. This chain joins TRBV5-4 and TRBJ1-3, with D tentatively TRBD1 (5 bases). Germline V CDR1 and CDR2: SGHNT, YYREEE (reference sequence). V shed 3 bases and J shed 0 bases, with 16 bases lying between them. The length of the CDR3 is 17 residues. Together with reference TRBV5-4 and TRBJ1-3, the CDR3 gives the full variable domain: ETGVTQSPTHLIKTRGQQVTLRCSSQSGHNTVSWYQQALGQGPQFIFQYYREEENGRGNFPPRFSGLQFPNYSSELNVNALELDDSALYLCASSSGTPNYSGNTIYFGEGSWLTVV.

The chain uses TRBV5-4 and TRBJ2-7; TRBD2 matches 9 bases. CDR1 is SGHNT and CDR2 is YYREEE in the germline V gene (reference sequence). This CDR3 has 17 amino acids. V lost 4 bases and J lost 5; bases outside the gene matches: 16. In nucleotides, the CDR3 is TGTGCCAGCAGCCCAAGGTCGGTTCGACTAGCGGTCCACGAGCAGTACTTC. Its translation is CASSPRSVRLAVHEQYF.

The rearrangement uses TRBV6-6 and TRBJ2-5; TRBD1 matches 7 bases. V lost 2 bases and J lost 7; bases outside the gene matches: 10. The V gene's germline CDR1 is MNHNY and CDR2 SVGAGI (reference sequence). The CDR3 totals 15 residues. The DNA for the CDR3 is TGTGCCAGCAGTTACCTCGGGCTAGAGGGGGCGACCCAGTACTTC. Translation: CASSYLGLEGATQYF.

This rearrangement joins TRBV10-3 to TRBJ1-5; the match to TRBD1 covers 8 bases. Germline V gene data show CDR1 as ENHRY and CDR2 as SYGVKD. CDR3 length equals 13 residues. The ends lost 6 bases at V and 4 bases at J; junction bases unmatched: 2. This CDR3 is CAIRGQENQPQHF. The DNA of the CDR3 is TGTGCCATCAGGGGACAGGAGAATCAGCCCCAGCATTTT.

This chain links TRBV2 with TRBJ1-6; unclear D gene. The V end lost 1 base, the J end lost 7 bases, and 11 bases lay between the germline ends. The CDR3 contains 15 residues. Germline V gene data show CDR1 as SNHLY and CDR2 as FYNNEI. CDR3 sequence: CASSEVTGRNSPLHF. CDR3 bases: TGTGCCAGCAGTGAAGTTACGGGGAGAAATTCACCCCTCCACTTT.

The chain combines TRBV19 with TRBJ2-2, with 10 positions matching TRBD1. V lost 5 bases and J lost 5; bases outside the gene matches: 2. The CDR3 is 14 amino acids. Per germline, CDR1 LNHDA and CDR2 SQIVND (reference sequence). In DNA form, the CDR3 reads TGTGCCAGTAGTTTGGGACAGGGGACCGGGGAGCTGTTTTTT. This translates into CASSLGQGTGELFF.

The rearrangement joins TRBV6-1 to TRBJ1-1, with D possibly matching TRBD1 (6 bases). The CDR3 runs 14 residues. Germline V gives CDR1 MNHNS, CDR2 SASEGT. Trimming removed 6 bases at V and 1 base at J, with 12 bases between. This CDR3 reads CASRGGGQNTEAFF. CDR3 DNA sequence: TGTGCCAGCAGGGGTGGGGGACAGAACACTGAAGCTTTCTTT.

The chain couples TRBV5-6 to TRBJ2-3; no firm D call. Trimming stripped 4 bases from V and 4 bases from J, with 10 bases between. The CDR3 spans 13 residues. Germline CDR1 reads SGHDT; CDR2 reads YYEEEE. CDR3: CASSPPRADTQYF. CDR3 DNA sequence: TGTGCCAGCAGCCCCCCACGGGCAGATACGCAGTATTTT.

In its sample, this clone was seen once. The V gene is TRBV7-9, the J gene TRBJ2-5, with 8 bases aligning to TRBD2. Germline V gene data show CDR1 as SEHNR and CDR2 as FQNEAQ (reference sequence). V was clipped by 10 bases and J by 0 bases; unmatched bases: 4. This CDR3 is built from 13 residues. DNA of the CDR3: TGTGCCACCAAACTAGCGGACCAAGAGACCCAGTACTTC. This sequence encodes CATKLADQETQYF.

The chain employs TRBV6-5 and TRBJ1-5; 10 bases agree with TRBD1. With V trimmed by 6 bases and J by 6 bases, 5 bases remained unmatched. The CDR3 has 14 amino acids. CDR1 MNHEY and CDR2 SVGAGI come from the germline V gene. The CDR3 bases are TGTGCCAGCAGAGGGACAGGGGCGGGTCAGCCCCAGCATTTT. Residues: CASRGTGAGQPQHF.

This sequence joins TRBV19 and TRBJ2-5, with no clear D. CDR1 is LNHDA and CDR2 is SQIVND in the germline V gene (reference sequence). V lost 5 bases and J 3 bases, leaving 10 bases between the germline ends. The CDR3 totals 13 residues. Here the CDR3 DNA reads TGTGCCAGTAGTCGTTACTCAAAAGAGACCCAGTACTTC. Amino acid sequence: CASSRYSKETQYF.

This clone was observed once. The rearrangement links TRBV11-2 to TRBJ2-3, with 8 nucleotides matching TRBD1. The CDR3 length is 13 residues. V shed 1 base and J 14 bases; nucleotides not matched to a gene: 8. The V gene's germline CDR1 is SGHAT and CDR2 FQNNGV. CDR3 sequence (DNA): TGTGCCAGCAGCTTAGGAGGGGGACAGGACGTGTATTTT. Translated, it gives CASSLGGGQDVYF.

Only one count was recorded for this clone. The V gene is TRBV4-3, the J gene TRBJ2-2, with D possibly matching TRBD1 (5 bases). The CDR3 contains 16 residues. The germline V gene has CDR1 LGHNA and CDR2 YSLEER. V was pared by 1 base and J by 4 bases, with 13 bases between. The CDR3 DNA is TGCGCCAGCAGCCAAGTACCAGGGATAAGCACCGGGGAGCTGTTTTTT. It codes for CASSQVPGISTGELFF.

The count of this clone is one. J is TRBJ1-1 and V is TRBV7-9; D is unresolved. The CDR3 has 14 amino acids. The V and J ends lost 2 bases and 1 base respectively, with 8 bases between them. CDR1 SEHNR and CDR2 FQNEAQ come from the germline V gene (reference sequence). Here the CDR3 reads CASSLPSANTEAFF. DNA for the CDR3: TGTGCCAGCAGCTTACCCAGCGCGAACACTGAAGCTTTCTTT.

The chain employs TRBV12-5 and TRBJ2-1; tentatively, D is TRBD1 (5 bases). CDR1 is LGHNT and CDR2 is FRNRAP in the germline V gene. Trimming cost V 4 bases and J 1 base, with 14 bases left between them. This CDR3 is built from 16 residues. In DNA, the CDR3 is TGTGCTAGTGGTTCCTCCGCGACAGTTTCCTACAATGAGCAGTTCTTC. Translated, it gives CASGSSATVSYNEQFF.

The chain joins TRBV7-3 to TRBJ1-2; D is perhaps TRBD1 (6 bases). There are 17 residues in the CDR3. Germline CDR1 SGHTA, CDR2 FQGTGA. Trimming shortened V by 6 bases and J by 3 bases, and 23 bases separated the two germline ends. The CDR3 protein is CASRYPNRVGGDYGYTF. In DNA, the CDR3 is TGTGCCAGCAGGTACCCTAACAGGGTAGGGGGGGACTATGGCTACACCTTC.

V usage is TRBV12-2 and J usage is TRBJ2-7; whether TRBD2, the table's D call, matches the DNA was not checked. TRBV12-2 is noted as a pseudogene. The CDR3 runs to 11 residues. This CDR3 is CASRLAYEQYF. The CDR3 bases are TGTGCAAGTCGCCTTGCCTACGAGCAGTACTTC.

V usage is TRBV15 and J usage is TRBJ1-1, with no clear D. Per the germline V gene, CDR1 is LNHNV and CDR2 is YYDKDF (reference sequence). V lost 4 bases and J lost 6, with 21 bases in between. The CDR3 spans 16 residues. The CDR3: CATSTPRVGVSAEAFF. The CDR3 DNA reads TGTGCCACCAGCACCCCCCGCGTCGGGGTTAGCGCTGAAGCTTTCTTT.

The CDR3 DNA follows: TGTGCCAGTAGTTTACGGACAGGGAAGACCAGGGAGACCCAGTACTTC. It specifies CASSLRTGKTRETQYF. This sequence joins TRBV19 and TRBJ2-5, with 8 bases lining up with TRBD1. Germline trimming cut 5 bases from V and 5 bases from J; bases unmatched to any gene: 13. Germline-derived CDR1 and CDR2 are LNHDA and SQIVND (reference sequence). CDR3 length: 16 residues.

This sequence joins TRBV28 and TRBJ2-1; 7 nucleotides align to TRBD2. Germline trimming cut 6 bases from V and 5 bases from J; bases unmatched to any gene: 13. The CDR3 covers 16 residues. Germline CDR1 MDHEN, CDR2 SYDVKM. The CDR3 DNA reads TGTGCCAGCAGCTCGTACGGCGGGAGTTCCGACAATGAGCAGTTCTTC. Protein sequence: CASSSYGGSSDNEQFF.

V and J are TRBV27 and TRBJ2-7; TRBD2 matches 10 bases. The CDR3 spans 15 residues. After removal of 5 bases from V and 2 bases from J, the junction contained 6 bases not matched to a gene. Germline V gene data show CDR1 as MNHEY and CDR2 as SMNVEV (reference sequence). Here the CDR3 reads CASSPTSGETYEQYF. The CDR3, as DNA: TGTGCCAGCAGTCCCACTAGCGGGGAAACCTACGAGCAGTACTTC.

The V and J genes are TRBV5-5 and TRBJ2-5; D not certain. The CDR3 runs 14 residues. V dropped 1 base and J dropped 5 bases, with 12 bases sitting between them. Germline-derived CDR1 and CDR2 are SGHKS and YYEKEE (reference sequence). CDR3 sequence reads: CASSLYVPRETQYF. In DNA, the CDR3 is TGTGCCAGCAGCTTGTACGTACCGAGGGAGACCCAGTACTTC.

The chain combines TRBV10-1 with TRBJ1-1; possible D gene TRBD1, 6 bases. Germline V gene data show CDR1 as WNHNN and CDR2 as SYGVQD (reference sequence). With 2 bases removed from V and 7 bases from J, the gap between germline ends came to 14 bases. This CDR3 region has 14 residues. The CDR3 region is CASSETRTAGEAFF. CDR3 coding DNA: TGCGCCAGCAGTGAGACGCGGACAGCTGGTGAAGCTTTCTTT.

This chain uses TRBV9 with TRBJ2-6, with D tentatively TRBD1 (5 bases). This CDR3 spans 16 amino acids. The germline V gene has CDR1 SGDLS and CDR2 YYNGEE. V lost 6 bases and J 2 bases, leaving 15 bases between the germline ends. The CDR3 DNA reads TGTGCCAGCACACCCGCACAGGCTGCTGGGGCCAACGTCCTGACTTTC. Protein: CASTPAQAAGANVLTF.